The clone carrying this T cell receptor (beta chain) has a handful of counts. Looked up from germline, CDR1 is DFQATT and CDR2 is SNEGSKA (reference sequence). The CDR3 loop spans 14 amino acids. The germline V and J ends were trimmed by 0 bases and 8 bases, with 16 bases remaining between them. Using unique molecular identifiers, the investigators prepared the TCRbeta library. TCRdb analysed the PCR reads with MiXCR anew, one entry per CDR3 protein. The repertoire holds roughly 500,000 distinct CDR3 sequences, with around 16% as singletons. The record originates from a study of T-cell reconstitution after alpha-beta-depleted transplantation in children.

The receptor's source is a human donor who donated a stem cell graft to a child with acute lymphoblastic leukemia. The chain employs TRBV20-1 and TRBJ1-2; D unresolved. The source material was PBMCs from the stem cell graft donor, sampled from the stem cell graft. CDR3 region: CSARDEGPLVGYTF. In nucleotides, the CDR3 is TGCAGTGCTAGAGATGAGGGCCCCCTGGTGGGCTACACCTTC.